The 10 T cell receptor beta chains below all came from one sample that was sequenced in a study of CD8 T cells in Susac syndrome (dated by TCRdb to about 2019). The library was built by means of the immunoSEQ multiplex PCR assay. RNA was extracted with the RNeasy kit and roughly 0.45 to 1 ug was reverse transcribed using random hexamers. TCRdb handled the public reads itself, with Q25 trimming in fastp and clone calling in MiXCR, and kept productive beta chains. Rows merge per CDR3 protein into single entries with the most common DNA and genes. The sample has roughly 150,000 distinct CDR3 sequences on record, 80% to 95% of them singletons. Approximately 0.14% of the sample comes from the top ten. Input material: CD4+ T cells from PBMCs. The source of these receptors is a human donor in good health.

The chain couples TRBV5-1 to TRBJ1-1; TRBD1 aligns across 10 bases. Germline V CDR1 and CDR2: SGHRS, YFSETQ. V was clipped by 4 bases and J by 5 bases; unmatched bases: 11. There are 16 residues in the CDR3. The CDR3 DNA sequence: TGCGCCAGCAGCCCCGGGACAGGGGTTCGAGAGACTGAAGCTTTCTTT. As protein: CASSPGTGVRETEAFF.

In its sample, this clonotype was seen a few times. The rearrangement joins TRBV11-1 to TRBJ2-5; D is ambiguous. Trimming removed 1 base from V and 2 bases from J, with 8 bases in between. The germline V gene encodes CDR1 SGHAT and CDR2 FQDESV (reference sequence). CDR3 length equals 14 residues. CDR3 DNA sequence: TGTGCCAGCAGCTTAGGAGGTCCGCAAGAGACCCAGTACTTC. Residues: CASSLGGPQETQYF.

V gene TRBV20-1 combines with J gene TRBJ2-1; D is unclear. The length of the CDR3 is 12 residues. Germline CDR1 reads DFQATT; CDR2 reads SNEGSKA (reference sequence). The V end lost 5 bases, the J end lost 4 bases, and 9 bases lay between the germline ends. Here the CDR3 reads CSAPDGYNEQFF. The DNA of the CDR3 is TGCAGTGCTCCGGATGGATACAATGAGCAGTTCTTC.

The CDR3 DNA reads TGTGCCAGCACCCAGAACCTCCGATCTTCCGAGCAGTACTTC. Translated, it gives CASTQNLRSSEQYF. The chain carries TRBV28 and TRBJ2-7; D not resolved. V dropped 7 bases and J dropped 6 bases, with 19 bases sitting between them. Germline-derived CDR1 and CDR2 are MDHEN and SYDVKM. This CDR3 spans 14 amino acids.

J is TRBJ2-7 and V is TRBV7-9; 9 bases are a match to TRBD2. J was trimmed by 5 bases and V by 0 bases; bases with no gene match: 11. The CDR3 is 17 residues long. Germline CDR1 SEHNR, CDR2 FQNEAQ (reference sequence). CDR3 in amino acids: CASSLASGTSSGHEQYF. In DNA form, the CDR3 reads TGTGCCAGCAGCTTAGCCTCCGGGACTAGCAGCGGCCACGAGCAGTACTTC.

As DNA, the CDR3 is TGTGCCAGCAGCCAAGTTTCTTCCGGTGAAGCTTTCTTT. Protein product: CASSQVSSGEAFF. V and J are TRBV4-2 and TRBJ1-1; D is ambiguous. V shed 1 base and J shed 7 bases, with 10 bases lying between them. The CDR3 spans 13 residues. Germline CDR1 LGHNA, CDR2 YNFKEQ.

The rearrangement uses TRBV7-2 and TRBJ2-3; perhaps TRBD2 as D (6 bases). Germline assignment: CDR1 SGHTA and CDR2 FQGNSA. V was clipped by 5 bases and J by 5 bases, with 11 bases between them. The CDR3 consists of 13 residues. CDR3 sequence reads: CASSPGLKDTQYF. The CDR3, as DNA: TGTGCCAGCAGCCCGGGACTGAAAGATACGCAGTATTTT.

The chain links TRBV12-3 or TRBV12-4 to TRBJ2-5; tentatively, D is TRBD2 (7 bases). V lost 4 bases and J lost 4, with 13 bases in between. The CDR3 totals 14 residues. This CDR3 is CASSWRGLVETQYF. The DNA for the CDR3 is TGTGCCAGCAGTTGGCGGGGGCTTGTAGAGACCCAGTACTTC.

The chain has TRBV20-1 and TRBJ1-2, with TRBD1 matching over 8 bases. This CDR3 is built from 12 residues. The germline V gene has CDR1 DFQATT and CDR2 SNEGSKA (reference sequence). V was clipped by 6 bases and J by 6 bases; unmatched bases: 6. CDR3 residues: CSARTGIHGYTF. The CDR3, as DNA: TGCAGTGCCAGGACAGGGATCCATGGCTACACCTTC.

This rearrangement joins TRBV6-1 to TRBJ2-1; the match to TRBD2 covers 10 bases. This CDR3 is built from 17 residues. V lost 6 bases, J lost 1 base, and 9 bases stayed unmatched. Germline V lookup: CDR1 MNHNS, CDR2 SASEGT. The DNA for the CDR3 is TGTGCCAGCAGCACCTCTAGCGGGGGTTATTCCTACAATGAGCAGTTCTTC. It translates to CASSTSSGGYSYNEQFF.